This section outlines one T cell receptor delta chain sequence together with its context. Its antigen specificity is not known. No much larger clonotype is one base removed from it; base qualities were not supplied. Other DNA sequences in the same sample also yield this CDR3. The sample belongs to a study of gamma-delta T cells after stem cell transplantation (dated by TCRdb to the mid-2010s). Library construction relied on RT-PCR. Sequencing took place on an Illumina MiSeq. Via CATT, TCRdb reprocessed the public reads, and rows with identical DNA were then joined. Across this sample there are 10,000 to 13,000 delta-chain clones, with around two fifths seen only once. 2.8% of the sample rests with the top ten. The junction shows trimming of 3 bases on V and 1 base on J, and the gene matches do not reach 18 bases of it. The CDR3 numbers 20 residues from cysteine through phenylalanine. The only DNA kept is the CDR3, 60 bases in frame from the first base. Taken from the germline V gene, the CDR1 and CDR2 loops are TSWWSYY and QGS.

The receptor was isolated from a human donor. It is not recorded whose cells these are; they may come from a transplant donor. Sequenced: gamma-delta T cells. The sequence is built from TRDV1 and TRDJ1; 9 middle bases align to TRDD3. The CDR3 region has the sequence CALGEPLLRGGYLCTDKLIF. The DNA sequence is given as TGTGCTCTTGGGGAGCCATTATTGAGGGGGGGATACCTCTGCACCGATAAACTCATCTTT.